The 22 T cell receptor beta chains presented below share a single source sample, sequenced in a study of T cells in Graves' hyperthyroidism and ophthalmopathy (dated by TCRdb to between 2018 and 2021). The library was obtained by multiplex PCR. Instrument on record: Illumina HiSeq 2000. Amplification of TCR beta CDR3 regions was carried out from RNA transcripts. The first round of RT-PCR for the TCR CDR3 was performed with the HTBI primer set and the Qiagen OneStep RT-PCR kit. Clones were called with MiXCR by TCRdb after fastp trimmed the public reads at Q25, and only in-frame beta chains were retained. Under each unique CDR3 protein, matching rows form one entry showing the most common genes and DNA. This sample comprises 250,000 to 400,000 distinct CDR3 sequences, around 15% of them detected only once. The ten largest clones capture approximately 35% of the sample. The sample was blood. These receptors all stem from a middle-aged woman with Graves' ophthalmopathy.

This clonotype has a count of ten or more. V is TRBV30 and J is TRBJ1-1; unclear D gene. V was pared by 4 bases and J by 0 bases, with 9 bases between. The germline V gene encodes CDR1 GTSNPN and CDR2 SVGIG (reference sequence). This CDR3 contains 13 residues. The DNA for the CDR3 is TGTGCCTGGAACGCAGAAATGAACACTGAAGCTTTCTTT. Translating it yields CAWNAEMNTEAFF.

There are many counts of this clonotype. The chain recombines TRBV12-3 or TRBV12-4 with TRBJ2-7; D is possibly TRBD2 (6 bases). This CDR3 is 17 amino acids long. The V end lost 4 bases, the J end lost 4 bases, and 23 bases lay between the germline ends. CDR3 residues: CASSWGNPRGRDYEQYF. In nucleotides, the CDR3 is TGTGCCAGCAGTTGGGGGAACCCGCGGGGCAGGGATTACGAGCAGTACTTC.

This clonotype came up many times. The gene calls are TRBV3-1 and TRBJ2-5, with no clear D. V was pared by 4 bases and J by 5 bases, with 11 bases between. CDR3 length: 13 residues. Germline-derived CDR1 and CDR2 are LGHDT and YNNKEL (reference sequence). This chain's CDR3 is CASSPFEEETQYF. CDR3 in DNA: TGTGCCAGCAGCCCCTTCGAGGAGGAGACCCAGTACTTC.

A note on this clonotype: With a much larger clone just one base away, this may be a read error. V usage is TRBV11-2 and J usage is TRBJ2-7; D unclear. V lost 3 bases and J 0 bases, leaving 12 bases between the germline ends. The CDR3 is made up of 15 amino acids. The germline V gene has CDR1 SGHAT and CDR2 FQNNGV. CDR3 protein: CASSFQAWDSYEQYF. The CDR3 nucleotides read TGTGCCAGCAGCTTCCAAGCCTGGGACTCCTACGAGCAGTACTTC.

This clonotype was seen a handful of times. This sequence may be a read error, since a much larger clone differs from it by one base. The chain uses TRBV11-2 and TRBJ1-6; D uncertain. The CDR3 is 15 residues long. Germline lookup yields CDR1 SGHAT and CDR2 FQNNGV. In nucleotides, the CDR3 is TGTACCAGCAGCTTAGTGAGCTCCTATAATTCACCCCTCCACTTT. Its translation is CTSSLVSSYNSPLHF.

This chain links TRBV7-2 with TRBJ2-3; TRBD2 might be the D (6 bases). V was trimmed by 2 bases and J by 1 base, leaving 13 bases between them. CDR1 is SGHTA and CDR2 is FQGNSA in the germline V gene. This CDR3 has 16 residues. The CDR3 coding sequence is TGTGCCAGCAGCTTATCCCTTAGCGGTCGCACAGATACGCAGTATTTT. As protein: CASSLSLSGRTDTQYF. Together with reference TRBV7-2 and TRBJ2-3, the CDR3 gives the full variable domain: GAGVSQSPSNKVTEKGKDVELRCDPISGHTALYWYRQSLGQGLEFLIYFQGNSAPDKSGLPSDRFSAERTGGSVSTLTIQRTQQEDSAVYLCASSLSLSGRTDTQYFGPGTRLTVL.

This clonotype turned up a few times. The chain recombines TRBV13 with TRBJ2-1; 8 positions match TRBD2. After removal of 9 bases from V and 8 bases from J, the junction contained 15 bases not matched to a gene. CDR3 size: 15 residues. CDR1 and CDR2 from the germline V gene are PRHDT and FYEKMQ (reference sequence). The CDR3 nucleotides are TGTGCCAGTACCATCGGGGGGGAGTTTAGCGATGAGCAGTTCTTC. Its translation is CASTIGGEFSDEQFF.

The gene calls are TRBV5-6 and TRBJ1-2; D is possibly TRBD1 (5 bases). Trimming stripped 1 base from V and 1 base from J, with 14 bases between. The germline V gene has CDR1 SGHDT and CDR2 YYEEEE. The CDR3 is made up of 16 amino acids. In DNA form, the CDR3 reads TGTGCCAGCAGCTTGTTAACTCGGGACGTTAACTATGGCTACACCTTC. Protein: CASSLLTRDVNYGYTF.

This clonotype was found many times. The chain recombines TRBV6-1 with TRBJ1-1, with D uncertain. Germline V gene sequence: CDR1 MNHNS, CDR2 SASEGT. V was cut by 3 bases and J by 1 base, with 6 bases left in between. CDR3 length equals 13 residues. The CDR3 loop is CASSEVTNTEAFF. The CDR3 nucleotides read TGTGCCAGCAGTGAGGTGACGAACACTGAAGCTTTCTTT.

As for this clonotype: The germline gene is not matched at one end of the junction; a read error may be the cause. This chain connects TRBV7-7 to TRBJ2-2, with D perhaps matching TRBD2 (6 bases). In germline, CDR1 is SSHAT, CDR2 FNYEAQ (reference sequence). The CDR3 sequence is 15 residues long. The DNA of the CDR3 is TGTGCTAGCAGCGTCTCGGGGGTCAACACCGGGGAGCTGTTTTTT. It yields the protein CASSVSGVNTGELFF.

There are many counts of this clonotype. The gene calls are TRBV12-3 or TRBV12-4 and TRBJ1-1, with D perhaps TRBD1 (6 bases). The CDR3 totals 13 residues. Trimming pared 6 bases from V and 1 base from J, leaving 9 bases between. The CDR3 DNA reads TGTGCCAGCAGGCAACAGGGGAACACTGAAGCTTTCTTT. Translating gives CASRQQGNTEAFF.

This clonotype came up many times. V gene TRBV20-1 combines with J gene TRBJ1-2; 7 positions agree with TRBD1. The CDR3 sequence is 14 residues long. Trimming took 5 bases from V and 4 from J; bases not matched to a gene: 10. Per the germline V gene, CDR1 is DFQATT and CDR2 is SNEGSKA (reference sequence). The CDR3 DNA reads as TGCAGTGCTGCTGGGGACAGCAAACGCTATGGCTACACCTTC. It translates to CSAAGDSKRYGYTF.

The chain combines TRBV5-6 with TRBJ1-2; D remains ambiguous. The CDR3 spans 13 residues. Deletions cut 4 bases from V and 8 bases from J, with 15 bases between. CDR1 and CDR2 from the germline V gene are SGHDT and YYEEEE. CDR3 amino acids: CASSITRTDGYTF. Written as DNA, the CDR3 is TGTGCCAGCAGCATCACTCGGACGGACGGCTACACCTTC.

The sample holds many counts of this clonotype. This chain links TRBV28 with TRBJ2-3; 7 bases fit TRBD2. CDR3 size: 16 residues. Looked up from germline, CDR1 is MDHEN and CDR2 is SYDVKM. The junction had 12 bases not matched to a gene; V was cut back by 4 bases and J by 5 bases. As DNA, the CDR3 is TGTGCCAGCAGTTCCCCAGCGGGAAGGGGATTAGATACGCAGTATTTT. It specifies CASSSPAGRGLDTQYF.

The chain carries TRBV9 and TRBJ2-7; D tentatively fits TRBD1 or TRBD2 (5 bases each). Trimming removed 3 bases from V and 12 bases from J, with 19 bases in between. Per the germline V gene, CDR1 is SGDLS and CDR2 is YYNGEE. CDR3 length: 13 residues. The CDR3, as DNA: TGTGCCAGCAGCGCCGATTCCGGGACGCTGCTGTACTTC. Residues: CASSADSGTLLYF.

The CDR3 DNA sequence: TGCAGTGCTAGTTCCTGGACAGAGAGGCACACTGAAGCTTTCTTT. Translation: CSASSWTERHTEAFF. The chain recombines TRBV20-1 with TRBJ1-1; TRBD1 might be the D (6 bases). Trimming took 3 bases from V and 3 from J, leaving 17 bases between them. Germline lookup yields CDR1 DFQATT and CDR2 SNEGSKA (reference sequence). CDR3 size: 15 residues.

This clonotype was seen repeatedly, ten times or more. This rearrangement joins TRBV6-1 to TRBJ2-1; the match to TRBD2 covers 9 bases. The V and J ends lost 3 bases and 8 bases, in that order; junction bases with no gene match: 8. From germline, CDR1 is MNHNS and CDR2 SASEGT. The CDR3 covers 15 residues. The CDR3 loop is CASSDGRGGSDEQFF. The CDR3 nucleotides are TGTGCCAGCAGTGACGGGCGGGGGGGCAGCGATGAGCAGTTCTTC.

The V and J genes are TRBV3-1 and TRBJ2-3; 13 bases fit TRBD2. The ends lost 1 base at V and 9 bases at J; junction bases unmatched: 13. The CDR3 totals 18 residues. Germline V gene sequence: CDR1 LGHDT, CDR2 YNNKEL (reference sequence). The DNA of the CDR3 is TGTGCCAGCAGCCAAGGGTCCTCCTGGACTAGCGGGAGTTGGACGCAGTATTTT. This gives the protein CASSQGSSWTSGSWTQYF.

This clonotype was counted only a few times. The V gene is TRBV4-1, the J gene TRBJ1-5; D call uncertain. There are 13 residues in the CDR3. Deletions cut 1 base from V and 4 bases from J, with 5 bases between. Per the germline V gene, CDR1 is MGHRA and CDR2 is YSYEKL. CDR3 sequence (DNA): TGCGCCAGCAGCCAAGTAGTAAATCAGCCCCAGCATTTT. This translates into CASSQVVNQPQHF.

This clonotype has at least ten counts. This rearrangement joins TRBV2 to TRBJ1-5; weak D call: TRBD1 (5 bases). The CDR3 spans 16 residues. Germline V gives CDR1 SNHLY, CDR2 FYNNEI. V was pared by 1 base and J by 13 bases, with 23 bases between. CDR3 residues: CASSEGVGREGPGQHF. CDR3 DNA: TGTGCCAGCAGTGAAGGGGTGGGCAGGGAAGGCCCCGGGCAGCATTTT.

This clonotype was seen a handful of times. This rearrangement joins TRBV10-1 to TRBJ2-1; D unresolved. Germline lookup yields CDR1 WNHNN and CDR2 SYGVQD (reference sequence). The CDR3 is 13 amino acids. The ends were cut back, 6 bases at V and 3 bases at J, with 9 bases in the middle. This CDR3 reads CASRADGYNEQFF. The CDR3 region has the DNA TGCGCCAGCAGAGCCGACGGCTACAATGAGCAGTTCTTC.

At least ten counts were recorded for this clonotype. The V call is TRBV6-6, the J call TRBJ2-1; D call uncertain. Trimming removed 3 bases from V and 2 bases from J, with 11 bases in between. The germline CDR1 and CDR2 sequences are MNHNY and SVGAGI (reference sequence). The CDR3 runs 15 residues. DNA for the CDR3: TGTGCCAGCAGTTATTACGCAAATCCCTACAATGAGCAGTTCTTC. Protein sequence: CASSYYANPYNEQFF.